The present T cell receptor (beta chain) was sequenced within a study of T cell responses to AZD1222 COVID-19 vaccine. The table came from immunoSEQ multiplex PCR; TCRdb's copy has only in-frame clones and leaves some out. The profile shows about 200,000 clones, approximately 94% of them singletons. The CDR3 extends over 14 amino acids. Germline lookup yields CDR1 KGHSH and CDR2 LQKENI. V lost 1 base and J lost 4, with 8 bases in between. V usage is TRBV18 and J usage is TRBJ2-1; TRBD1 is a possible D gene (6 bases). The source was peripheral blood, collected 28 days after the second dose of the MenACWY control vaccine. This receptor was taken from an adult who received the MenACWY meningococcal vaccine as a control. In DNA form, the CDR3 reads TGTGCCAGCTCACCACTTGGACAGTACAATGAGCAGTTCTTC. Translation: CASSPLGQYNEQFF.